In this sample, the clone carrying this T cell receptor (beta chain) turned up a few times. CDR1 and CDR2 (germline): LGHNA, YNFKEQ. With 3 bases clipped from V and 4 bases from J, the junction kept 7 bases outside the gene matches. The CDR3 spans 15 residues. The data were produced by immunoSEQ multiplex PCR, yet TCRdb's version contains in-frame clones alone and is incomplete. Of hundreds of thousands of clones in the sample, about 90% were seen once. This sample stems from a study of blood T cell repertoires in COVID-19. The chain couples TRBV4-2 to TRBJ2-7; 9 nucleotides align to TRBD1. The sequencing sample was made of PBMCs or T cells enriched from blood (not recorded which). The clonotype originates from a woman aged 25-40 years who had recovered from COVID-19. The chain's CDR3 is CASSQGTGFDYEQYF. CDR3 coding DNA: TGTGCCAGCAGCCAGGGGACAGGGTTTGATTACGAGCAGTACTTC.